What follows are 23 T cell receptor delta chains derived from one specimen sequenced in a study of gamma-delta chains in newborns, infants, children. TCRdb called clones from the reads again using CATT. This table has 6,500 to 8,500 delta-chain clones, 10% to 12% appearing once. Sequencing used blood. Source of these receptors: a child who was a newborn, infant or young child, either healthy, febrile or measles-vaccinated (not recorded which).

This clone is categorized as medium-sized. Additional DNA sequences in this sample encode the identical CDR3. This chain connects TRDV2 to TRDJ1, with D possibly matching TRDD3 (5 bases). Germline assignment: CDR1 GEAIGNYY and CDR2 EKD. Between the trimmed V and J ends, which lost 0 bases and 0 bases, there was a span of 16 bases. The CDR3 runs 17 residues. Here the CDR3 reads CACDTVSKGWNTDKLIF. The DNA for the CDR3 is TGTGCCTGTGACACCGTTTCTAAGGGATGGAACACCGATAAACTCATCTTT.

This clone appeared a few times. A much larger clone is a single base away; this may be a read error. The CDR3 coding sequence is TGTGCCTGTGACACTGGGGGATTTCTCTCCTGGGACGCCCGACAGATGTTTTTC. This codes for CACDTGGFLSWDARQMFF. This sequence joins TRDV2 and TRDJ3; the match to TRDD3 covers 8 bases. The CDR3 length is 18 residues. Germline lookup yields CDR1 GEAIGNYY and CDR2 EKD.

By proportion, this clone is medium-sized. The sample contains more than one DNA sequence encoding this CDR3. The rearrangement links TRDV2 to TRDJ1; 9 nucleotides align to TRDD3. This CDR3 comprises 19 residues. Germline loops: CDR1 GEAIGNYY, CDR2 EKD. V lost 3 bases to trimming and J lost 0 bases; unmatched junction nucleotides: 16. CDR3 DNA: TGTGCCTGTGACCCCCTTTCTGTACTGGGGGAGTTCTACACCGATAAACTCATCTTT. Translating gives CACDPLSVLGEFYTDKLIF.

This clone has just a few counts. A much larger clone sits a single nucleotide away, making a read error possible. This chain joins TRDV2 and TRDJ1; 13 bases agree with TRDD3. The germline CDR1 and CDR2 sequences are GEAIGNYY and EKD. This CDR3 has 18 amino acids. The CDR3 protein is CAYDTVLGDTTNTDKLIF. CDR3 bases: TGTGCCTATGACACCGTACTGGGGGATACGACGAACACCGATAAACTCATCTTT.

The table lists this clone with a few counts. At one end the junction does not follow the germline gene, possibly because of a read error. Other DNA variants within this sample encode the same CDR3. The DNA of the CDR3 is TGTGCCTGCGACACTGGGGGATACTACTCCTGGGACACCCGACAGATGTTTTTC. This sequence encodes CACDTGGYYSWDTRQMFF. V usage is TRDV2 and J usage is TRDJ3; 12 nucleotides agree with TRDD3. The CDR3 runs 18 residues. Germline V gene sequence: CDR1 GEAIGNYY, CDR2 EKD.

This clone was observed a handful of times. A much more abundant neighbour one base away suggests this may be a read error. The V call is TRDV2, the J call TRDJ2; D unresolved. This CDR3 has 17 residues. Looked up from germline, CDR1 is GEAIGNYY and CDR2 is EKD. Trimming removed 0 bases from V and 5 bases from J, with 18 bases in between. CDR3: CACDTVHLRDLTAQLFF. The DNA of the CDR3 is TGTGCCTGTGACACCGTCCACCTGAGGGACCTAACAGCACAACTCTTCTTT.

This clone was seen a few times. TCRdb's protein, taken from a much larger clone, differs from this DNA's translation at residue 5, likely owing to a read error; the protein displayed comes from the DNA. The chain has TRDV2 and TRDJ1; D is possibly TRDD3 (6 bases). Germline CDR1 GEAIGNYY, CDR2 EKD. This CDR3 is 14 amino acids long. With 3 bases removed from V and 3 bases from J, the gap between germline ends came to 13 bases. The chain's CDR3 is CACDALGMADKLIF. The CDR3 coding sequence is TGTGCCTGTGACGCTCTGGGGATGGCCGATAAACTCATCTTT.

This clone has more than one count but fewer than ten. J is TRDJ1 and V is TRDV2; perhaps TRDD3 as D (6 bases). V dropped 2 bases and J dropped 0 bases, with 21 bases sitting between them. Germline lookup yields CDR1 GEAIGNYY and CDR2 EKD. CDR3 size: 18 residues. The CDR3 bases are TGTGCCTGTGACAGGGTTCGTAATGGGGGGACCGACACCGATAAACTCATCTTT. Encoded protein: CACDRVRNGGTDTDKLIF.

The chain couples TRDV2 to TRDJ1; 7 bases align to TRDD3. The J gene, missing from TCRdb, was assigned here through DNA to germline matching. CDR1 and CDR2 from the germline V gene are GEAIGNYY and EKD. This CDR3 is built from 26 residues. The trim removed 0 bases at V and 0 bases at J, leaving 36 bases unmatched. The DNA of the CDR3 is TGTGCCTGTGACACCCTACTCATGACTTCCCCCTCAACCCAGGGGATAACCGGTCGGTACACCGATAAACTCATCTTT. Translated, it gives CACDTLLMTSPSTQGITGRYTDKLIF.

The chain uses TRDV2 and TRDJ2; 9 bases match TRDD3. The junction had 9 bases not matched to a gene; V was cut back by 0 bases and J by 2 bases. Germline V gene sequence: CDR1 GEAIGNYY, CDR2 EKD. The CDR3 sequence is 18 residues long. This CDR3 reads CACDTVSGGYQLTAQLFF. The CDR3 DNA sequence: TGTGCCTGTGACACCGTGTCGGGGGGATACCAATTGACAGCACAACTCTTCTTT.

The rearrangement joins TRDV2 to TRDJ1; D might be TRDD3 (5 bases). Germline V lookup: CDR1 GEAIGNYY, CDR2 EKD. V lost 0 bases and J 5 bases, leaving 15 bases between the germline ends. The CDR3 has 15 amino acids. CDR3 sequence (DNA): TGTGCCTGTGACACCTGGGGCCTGAACGGTGATAAACTCATCTTT. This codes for CACDTWGLNGDKLIF.

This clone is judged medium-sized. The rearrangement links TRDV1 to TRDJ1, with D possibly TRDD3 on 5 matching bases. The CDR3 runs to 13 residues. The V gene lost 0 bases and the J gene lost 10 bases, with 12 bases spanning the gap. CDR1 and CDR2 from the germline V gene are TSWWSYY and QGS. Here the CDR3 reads CALGELNLGGLIF. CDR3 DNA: TGTGCTCTTGGGGAACTTAACCTAGGGGGACTCATCTTT.

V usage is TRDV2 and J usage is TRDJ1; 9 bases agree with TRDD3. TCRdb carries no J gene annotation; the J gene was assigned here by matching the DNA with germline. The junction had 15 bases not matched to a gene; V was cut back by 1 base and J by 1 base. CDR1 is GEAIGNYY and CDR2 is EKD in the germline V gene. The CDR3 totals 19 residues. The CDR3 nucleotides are TGTGCCTGTGACACGGTCCGTCATGGGGGATATGGGAGCACCGATAAACTCATCTTT. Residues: CACDTVRHGGYGSTDKLIF.

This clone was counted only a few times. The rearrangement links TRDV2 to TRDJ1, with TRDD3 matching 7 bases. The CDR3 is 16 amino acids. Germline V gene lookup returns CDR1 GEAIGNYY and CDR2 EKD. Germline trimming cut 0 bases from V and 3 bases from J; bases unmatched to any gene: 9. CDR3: CACDTLVGETSDKLIF. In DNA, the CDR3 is TGTGCCTGTGACACCCTAGTGGGGGAAACGTCCGATAAACTCATCTTT.

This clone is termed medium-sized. The DNA of the CDR3 is TGTGCCTGTGACTCCGTACTGGGGGATACCGATAAACTCATCTTT. It encodes CACDSVLGDTDKLIF. The rearrangement uses TRDV2 and TRDJ1, with 10 bases lining up with TRDD3. The CDR3 totals 15 residues. Looked up from germline, CDR1 is GEAIGNYY and CDR2 is EKD. The V gene end was trimmed by 3 bases and the J gene end by 2 bases; junction bases not matched to a gene: 5.

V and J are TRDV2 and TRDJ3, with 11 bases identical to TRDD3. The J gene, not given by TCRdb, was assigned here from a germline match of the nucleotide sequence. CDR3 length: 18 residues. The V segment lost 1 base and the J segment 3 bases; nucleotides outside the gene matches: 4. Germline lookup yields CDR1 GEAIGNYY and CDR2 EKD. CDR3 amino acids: CACDTLGDTRWDTRQMFF. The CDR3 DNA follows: TGTGCCTGTGACACTTTGGGGGATACGCGCTGGGACACCCGACAGATGTTTTTC.

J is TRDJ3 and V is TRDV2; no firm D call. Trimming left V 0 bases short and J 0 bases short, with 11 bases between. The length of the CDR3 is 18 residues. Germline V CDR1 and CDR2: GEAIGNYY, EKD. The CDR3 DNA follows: TGTGCCTGTGACACCGTAGAGCCTAGCTCCTGGGACACCCGACAGATGTTTTTC. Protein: CACDTVEPSSWDTRQMFF.

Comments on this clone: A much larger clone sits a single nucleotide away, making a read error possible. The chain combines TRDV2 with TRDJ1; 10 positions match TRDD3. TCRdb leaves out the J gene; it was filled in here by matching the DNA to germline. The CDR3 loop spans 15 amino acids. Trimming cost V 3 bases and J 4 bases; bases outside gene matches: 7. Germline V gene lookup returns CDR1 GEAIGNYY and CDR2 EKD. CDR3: CACDWVGDTVDKLIF. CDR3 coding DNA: TGTGCCTGTGACTGGGTGGGGGATACAGTCGATAAACTCATCTTT.

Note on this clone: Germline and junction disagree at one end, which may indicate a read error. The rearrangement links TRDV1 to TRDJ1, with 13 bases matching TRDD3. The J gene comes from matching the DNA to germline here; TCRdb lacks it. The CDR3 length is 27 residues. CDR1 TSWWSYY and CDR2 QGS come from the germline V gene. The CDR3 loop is CALGEIPTVNPPHTGGYAVIVTDKLIF. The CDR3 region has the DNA TGTGCTCTCGGGGAAATACCTACGGTCAACCCTCCCCATACTGGGGGATACGCCGTGATTGTCACCGATAAACTCATCTTT.

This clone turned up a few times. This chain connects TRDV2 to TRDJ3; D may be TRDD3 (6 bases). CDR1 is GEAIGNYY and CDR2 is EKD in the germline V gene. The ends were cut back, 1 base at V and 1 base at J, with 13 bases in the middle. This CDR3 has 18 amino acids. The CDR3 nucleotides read TGTGCCTGTGACACTGGGAGATACGCGTCCTGGGACACCCGACAGATGTTTTTC. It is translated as CACDTGRYASWDTRQMFF.

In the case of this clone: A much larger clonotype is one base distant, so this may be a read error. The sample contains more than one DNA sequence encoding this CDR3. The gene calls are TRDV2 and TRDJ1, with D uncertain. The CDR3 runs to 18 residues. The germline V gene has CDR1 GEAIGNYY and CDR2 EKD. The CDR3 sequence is CACDTVGYRRRSTDKLIF. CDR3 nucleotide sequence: TGTGCCTGCGACACCGTGGGCTACCGGCGACGTTCCACCGATAAACTCATCTTT.

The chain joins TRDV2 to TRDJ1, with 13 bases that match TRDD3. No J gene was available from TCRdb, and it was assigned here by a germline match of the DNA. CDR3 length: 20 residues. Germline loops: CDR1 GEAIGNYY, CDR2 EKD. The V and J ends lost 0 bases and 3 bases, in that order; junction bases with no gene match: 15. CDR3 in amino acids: CACDTLGLGDTPPYSDKLIF. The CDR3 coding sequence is TGTGCCTGTGACACCCTTGGACTGGGGGATACGCCGCCCTACTCCGATAAACTCATCTTT.

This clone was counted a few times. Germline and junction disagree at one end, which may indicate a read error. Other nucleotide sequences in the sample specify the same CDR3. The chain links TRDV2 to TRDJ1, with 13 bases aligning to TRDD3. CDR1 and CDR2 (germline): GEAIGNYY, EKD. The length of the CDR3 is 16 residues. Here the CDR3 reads CACDHVLGDTVDKLIF. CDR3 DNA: TGTGCCTGTGACCACGTACTGGGGGATACGGTCGATAAGCTCATCTTT.